This T cell receptor (beta chain) was sequenced for a study of shared clonotypes between healthy human individuals. TCRdb's copy holds only in-frame clones and misses some; the assay was immunoSEQ multiplex PCR. The data show hundreds of thousands of clones, less than 80% seen once. This clone was observed once. V was trimmed by 6 bases and J by 6 bases, leaving 8 bases between them. CDR1 and CDR2 from the germline V gene are SNHLY and FYNNEI. The CDR3 is 12 residues long. Sequencing was carried out using memory CD4+ T cells sorted from blood. Subset noted: CD45RA-negative fraction. The clonotype comes from a woman aged 25 to 39 in good health. This rearrangement joins TRBV2 to TRBJ2-2; D remains ambiguous. The CDR3 nucleotides read TGTGCCAGCAGCTTTCGGGCCGGGGAGCTGTTTTTT. It translates to CASSFRAGELFF.